The rows below give T cell receptor beta chains drawn from one sample of a study of blood T cell repertoires in COVID-19. Sequencing was performed with immunoSEQ multiplex PCR; in TCRdb, only in-frame clones are kept and a portion is missing. The sample contains about 120,000 clones, about 90% of which appear only once. The sequenced sample consisted of peripheral blood. The receptors here all came from a woman between 55 and 75 years old with COVID-19, enrolled during active disease. Each CDR3 is given with its conserved first and last residue. A D gene is named only where the DNA matches it firmly. Clone size, where shown, is once, few, many, or a class for clones that have expanded.

>few|NA|TRBJ2-7|TRBV12-3/TRBV12-4
CASRNRVSYEQYF
TGTGCCAGCAGAAACAGGGTTTCCTACGAGCAGTACTTC
>NA|NA|TRBJ1-4|TRBV6-2/TRBV6-3
CASSYSDGLTNREYEKLFF
TGTGCCAGCAGTTACTCAGACGGCCTGACTAATCGCGAGTATGAAAAACTGTTTTTT
>NA|NA|TRBJ1-6|TRBV5-4
CASSFGESSPLHF
TGTGCCAGCAGCTTTGGGGAGAGTTCACCCCTCCACTTT
>NA|TRBD2|TRBJ2-3|TRBV2
CASALLAGGPDTQYF
TGTGCCAGTGCCCTACTAGCGGGGGGGCCAGATACGCAGTATTTT
>NA|NA|TRBJ2-2|TRBV27
CASSFPRTGELFF
TGTGCCAGCAGTTTCCCGAGGACCGGGGAGCTGTTTTTT
>NA|TRBD2|TRBJ2-2|TRBV7-6
CASSLLRGENTGELFF
TGTGCCAGCAGCTTATTACGGGGGGAAAACACCGGGGAGCTGTTTTTT
>few|TRBD1|TRBJ2-7|TRBV6-5
CASRVQGASYEQYF
TGTGCCAGCAGGGTTCAGGGGGCATCCTACGAGCAGTACTTC
>NA|TRBD1|TRBJ2-4|TRBV5-6
CASSLPHRGSKNIQYF
TGTGCCAGCAGCTTGCCCCACAGGGGATCCAAAAACATTCAGTACTTC
>NA|NA|TRBJ2-3|TRBV6-2/TRBV6-3
CASSSWRWGLGSSTDTQYF
TGTGCCAGCAGTTCGTGGAGGTGGGGTCTGGGCTCTAGCACAGATACGCAGTATTTT
>NA|NA|TRBJ2-3|TRBV3-1/TRBV3-2
CASSQGAWRGESDTQYF
TGTGCCAGCAGCCAAGGGGCCTGGCGGGGAGAATCAGATACGCAGTATTTT
>NA|TRBD2|TRBJ2-7|TRBV19
CASRKAGGYEQYF
TGTGCCAGTAGAAAAGCGGGGGGATACGAGCAGTACTTC
>NA|NA|TRBJ1-4|TRBV7-9
CASSFSGGEKLFF
TGTGCCAGCAGCTTTTCGGGAGGAGAAAAACTGTTTTTT
>NA|TRBD1|TRBJ2-5|TRBV7-3
CASRLRGRFGETQYF
TGTGCCAGCAGATTAAGGGGGCGCTTCGGAGAGACCCAGTACTTC
>few|TRBD1|TRBJ1-1|TRBV12-3/TRBV12-4
CASSRDSYTEAFF
TGTGCCAGCAGTCGGGACAGCTACACTGAAGCTTTCTTT
>NA|NA|TRBJ1-5|TRBV6-5
CASSSVGYSNQPQHF
TGTGCCAGCAGTAGCGTCGGGTATAGCAATCAGCCCCAGCATTTT
>NA|NA|TRBJ2-1|TRBV6-1
CASSEARVNEQFF
TGTGCCAGCAGTGAAGCCAGGGTCAATGAGCAGTTCTTC
>NA|TRBD1|TRBJ1-1|TRBV19
CASTGYRGRAFF
TGTGCCAGTACCGGCTACAGGGGTCGAGCTTTCTTT
>NA|TRBD2|TRBJ2-7|TRBV14
CASSQVASGIYEQYF
TGTGCCAGCAGCCAAGTGGCTAGCGGGATCTACGAGCAGTACTTC
>NA|NA|TRBJ2-2|TRBV19
CASSIAVENTGELFF
TGTGCCAGTAGTATAGCGGTAGAGAACACCGGGGAGCTGTTTTTT
>NA|NA|TRBJ2-7|TRBV4-1
CASSQEVRATYEQYF
TGCGCCAGCAGCCAAGAAGTCAGGGCGACCTACGAGCAGTACTTC
>NA|TRBD2|TRBJ2-2|TRBV15
CATSVRLAGDTGELFF
TGTGCCACCAGCGTCCGACTAGCGGGGGACACCGGGGAGCTGTTTTTT
>NA|NA|TRBJ2-7|TRBV6-2/TRBV6-3
CASSYSEGREWSSYEQYF
TGTGCCAGCAGTTACTCTGAGGGTCGGGAATGGAGCTCCTACGAGCAGTACTTC
>NA|TRBD1|TRBJ2-7|TRBV11-3
CASRSGTGLYEQYF
TGTGCCAGCAGATCCGGGACAGGCCTGTACGAGCAGTACTTC
>few|NA|TRBJ2-7|TRBV11-2
CASSYASSYEQYF
TGTGCCAGCAGTTACGCTAGCTCCTACGAGCAGTACTTC
>NA|NA|TRBJ2-1|TRBV10-3
CAITEGGANKIF
TGTGCCATCACTGAAGGGGGGGCTAATAAGATCTTC